A selection of T cell receptor beta chains follows, all from one sample in a study of vaccination effects on CD4 cells after COVID-19. The method was immunoSEQ multiplex PCR; TCRdb's version includes in-frame clones alone and lacks a portion of them. The sample includes 55,000 to 90,000 clones, 73% seen only once; the top ten take around 5%. These TCRs' antigens remain unknown. The source material was CD4+ T cells from PBMCs cultured with HIV peptides, sampled before COVID-19 vaccination. The receptors were sampled from a human donor who had a prior SARS-CoV-2 infection. CDR3s include the opening cysteine and the closing phenylalanine or tryptophan. Fields, in order: D gene, J gene, clone size, V gene, CDR3 protein, CDR3 DNA. The D gene is left open where the match is weak. Not all rows give a size; the values are once, few, many and, for expanded clones, a class.

d_gene: TRBD1; j_gene: TRBJ2-2; abundance: NA; v_gene: TRBV3-1/TRBV3-2; CDR3aa: CASSQDPWTRTGNAGELFF; CDR3nt: TGTGCCAGCAGCCAAGATCCGTGGACGAGGACAGGGAATGCCGGGGAGCTGTTTTTT
d_gene: TRBD1; j_gene: TRBJ2-3; abundance: NA; v_gene: TRBV15; CDR3aa: CATSRVVGGADTQYF; CDR3nt: TGTGCCACCAGCAGAGTAGTAGGGGGCGCAGATACGCAGTATTTT
d_gene: NA; j_gene: TRBJ1-1; abundance: NA; v_gene: TRBV11-1; CDR3aa: CASSLDSVPGPEAFF; CDR3nt: TGTGCCAGCAGCTTAGATTCGGTCCCTGGCCCTGAAGCTTTCTTT
d_gene: NA; j_gene: TRBJ2-2; abundance: NA; v_gene: TRBV5-1; CDR3aa: CASSLEVSTGELFF; CDR3nt: TGCGCCAGCAGCTTGGAGGTCAGCACCGGGGAGCTGTTTTTT
d_gene: NA; j_gene: TRBJ2-2; abundance: NA; v_gene: TRBV2; CDR3aa: CASKPRGRDTGELFF; CDR3nt: TGTGCCAGCAAACCTAGGGGCCGGGACACCGGGGAGCTGTTTTTT
d_gene: NA; j_gene: TRBJ2-7; abundance: few; v_gene: TRBV11-3; CDR3aa: CASSLGGKRYEQYF; CDR3nt: TGTGCCAGCAGCTTAGGGGGAAAGAGGTACGAGCAGTACTTC
d_gene: NA; j_gene: TRBJ2-5; abundance: NA; v_gene: TRBV12-5; CDR3aa: CASGLWAEETQYF; CDR3nt: TGTGCTAGTGGTTTGTGGGCCGAAGAGACCCAGTACTTC
d_gene: TRBD1; j_gene: TRBJ1-2; abundance: NA; v_gene: TRBV2; CDR3aa: CASSEGGQIFRGYTF; CDR3nt: TGTGCCAGCAGTGAAGGGGGACAGATTTTCAGGGGCTACACCTTC
d_gene: NA; j_gene: TRBJ2-1; abundance: once; v_gene: TRBV30; CDR3aa: CAWSGDFKFYNEQFF; CDR3nt: TGTGCCTGGTCGGGGGACTTTAAGTTTTACAATGAGCAGTTCTTC
d_gene: TRBD1; j_gene: TRBJ1-6; abundance: many; v_gene: TRBV2; CDR3aa: CASNRQGTLPLHF; CDR3nt: TGTGCCAGCAACAGACAGGGGACGCTTCCCCTCCACTTT
d_gene: TRBD1; j_gene: TRBJ1-2; abundance: NA; v_gene: TRBV5-1; CDR3aa: CASSFGNLQGAGGYTF; CDR3nt: TGCGCCAGCAGCTTTGGGAACTTACAGGGGGCTGGTGGCTACACCTTC
d_gene: NA; j_gene: TRBJ1-2; abundance: NA; v_gene: TRBV5-1; CDR3aa: CASSLAVGGENGYTF; CDR3nt: TGCGCCAGCAGCTTGGCCGTCGGGGGCGAGAATGGCTACACCTTC
d_gene: NA; j_gene: TRBJ1-1; abundance: NA; v_gene: TRBV3-1/TRBV3-2; CDR3aa: CASSQDIAGWHTEAFF; CDR3nt: TGTGCCAGCAGCCAAGATATAGCAGGGTGGCACACTGAAGCTTTCTTT
d_gene: NA; j_gene: TRBJ2-2; abundance: NA; v_gene: TRBV11-3; CDR3aa: CASSLLDTGELFF; CDR3nt: TGTGCCAGCAGCTTATTAGACACCGGGGAGCTGTTTTTT
d_gene: NA; j_gene: TRBJ1-5; abundance: NA; v_gene: TRBV2; CDR3aa: CASGGAGNQPQHF; CDR3nt: TGTGCCAGTGGGGGTGCCGGCAATCAGCCCCAGCATTTT
d_gene: NA; j_gene: TRBJ2-7; abundance: NA; v_gene: TRBV7-2; CDR3aa: CASSPRRGFEQYF; CDR3nt: TGTGCCAGCAGCCCACGCCGAGGGTTCGAGCAGTACTTC
d_gene: NA; j_gene: TRBJ1-2; abundance: NA; v_gene: TRBV3-1/TRBV3-2; CDR3aa: CASSQLGRGANYGYTF; CDR3nt: TGTGCCAGCAGCCAACTGGGGCGGGGAGCTAACTATGGCTACACCTTC
d_gene: NA; j_gene: TRBJ1-2; abundance: few; v_gene: TRBV18; CDR3aa: CASSPDTSYGYTF; CDR3nt: TGTGCCAGCTCACCGGACACGAGCTATGGCTACACCTTC